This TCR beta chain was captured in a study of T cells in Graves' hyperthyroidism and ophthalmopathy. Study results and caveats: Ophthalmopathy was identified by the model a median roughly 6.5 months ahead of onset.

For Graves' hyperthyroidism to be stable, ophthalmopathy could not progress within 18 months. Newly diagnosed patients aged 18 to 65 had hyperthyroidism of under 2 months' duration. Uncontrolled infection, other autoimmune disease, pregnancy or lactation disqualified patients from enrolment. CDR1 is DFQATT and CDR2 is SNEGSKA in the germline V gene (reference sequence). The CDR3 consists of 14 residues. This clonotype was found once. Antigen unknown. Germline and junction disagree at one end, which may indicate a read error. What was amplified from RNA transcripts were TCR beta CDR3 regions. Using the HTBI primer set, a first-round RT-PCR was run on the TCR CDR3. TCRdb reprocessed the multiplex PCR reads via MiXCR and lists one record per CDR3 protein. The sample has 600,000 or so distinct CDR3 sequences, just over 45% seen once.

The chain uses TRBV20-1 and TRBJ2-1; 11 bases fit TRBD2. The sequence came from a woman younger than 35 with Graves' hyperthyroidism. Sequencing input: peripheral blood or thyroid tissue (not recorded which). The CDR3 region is CSALTSGAGYEQHF. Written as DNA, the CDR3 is TGCAGTGCCCTGACTAGCGGGGCTGGATACGAGCAGCACTTC.